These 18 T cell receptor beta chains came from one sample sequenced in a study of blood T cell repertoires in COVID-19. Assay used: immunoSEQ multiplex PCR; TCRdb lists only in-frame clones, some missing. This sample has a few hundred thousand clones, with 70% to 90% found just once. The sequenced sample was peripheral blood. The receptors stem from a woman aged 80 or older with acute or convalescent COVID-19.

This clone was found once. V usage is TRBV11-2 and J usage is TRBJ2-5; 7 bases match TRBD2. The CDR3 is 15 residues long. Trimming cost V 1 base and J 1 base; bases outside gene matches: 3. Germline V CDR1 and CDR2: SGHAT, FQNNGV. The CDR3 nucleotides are TGTGCCAGCAGCTTAGCCGCGGGAGTCCAAGAGACCCAGTACTTC. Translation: CASSLAAGVQETQYF.

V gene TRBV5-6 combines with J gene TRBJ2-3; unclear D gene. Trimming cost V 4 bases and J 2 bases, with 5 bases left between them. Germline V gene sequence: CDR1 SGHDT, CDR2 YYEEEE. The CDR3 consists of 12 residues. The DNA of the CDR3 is TGTGCCAGCAGCCCACACACAGATACGCAGTATTTT. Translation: CASSPHTDTQYF.

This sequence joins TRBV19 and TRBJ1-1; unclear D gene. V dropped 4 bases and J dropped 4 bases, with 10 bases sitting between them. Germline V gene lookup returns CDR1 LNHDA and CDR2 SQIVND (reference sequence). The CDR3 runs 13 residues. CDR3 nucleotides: TGTGCCAGTAGTACGCTTGTTAGCACTGAAGCTTTCTTT. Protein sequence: CASSTLVSTEAFF.

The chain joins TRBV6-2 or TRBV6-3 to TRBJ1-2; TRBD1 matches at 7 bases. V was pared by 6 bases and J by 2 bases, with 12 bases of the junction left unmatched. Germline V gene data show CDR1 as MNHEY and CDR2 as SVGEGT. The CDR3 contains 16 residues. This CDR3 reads CASSGPRQGRNYGYTF. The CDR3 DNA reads TGTGCCAGCAGCGGACCCCGACAGGGAAGAAACTATGGCTACACCTTC.

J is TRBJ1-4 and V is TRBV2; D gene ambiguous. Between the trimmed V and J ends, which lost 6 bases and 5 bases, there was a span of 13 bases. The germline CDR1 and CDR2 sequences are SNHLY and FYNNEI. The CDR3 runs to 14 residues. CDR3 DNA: TGTGCCAGCAGGCTACGCTTACCCAATGAAAAACTGTTTTTT. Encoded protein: CASRLRLPNEKLFF.

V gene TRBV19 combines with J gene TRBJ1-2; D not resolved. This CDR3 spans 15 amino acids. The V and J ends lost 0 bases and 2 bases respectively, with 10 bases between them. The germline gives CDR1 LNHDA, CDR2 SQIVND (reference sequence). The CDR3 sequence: CASSIDHTGNYGYTF. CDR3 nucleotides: TGTGCCAGTAGTATAGATCACACGGGGAACTATGGCTACACCTTC.

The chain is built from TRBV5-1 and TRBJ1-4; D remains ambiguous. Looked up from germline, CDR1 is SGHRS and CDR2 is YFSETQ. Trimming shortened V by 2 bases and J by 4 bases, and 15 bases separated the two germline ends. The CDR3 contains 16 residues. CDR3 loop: CASSFAIQSSNEKLFF. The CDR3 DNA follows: TGCGCCAGCAGCTTTGCGATACAGAGTAGTAATGAAAAACTGTTTTTT.

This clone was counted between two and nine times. CDR3 protein: CASSRVREQYF. The CDR3 DNA follows: TGTGCCAGCAGCCGGGTGAGAGAGCAGTACTTC. The J gene is TRBJ2-7, the V gene TRBV13; D call uncertain. The CDR3 spans 11 residues. Trimming cost V 5 bases and J 7 bases, with 9 bases left between them. Looked up from germline, CDR1 is PRHDT and CDR2 is FYEKMQ (reference sequence). The full variable domain, in which reference TRBV13 and TRBJ2-7 provide the parts outside the CDR3, is AAGVIQSPRHLIKEKRETATLKCYPIPRHDTVYWYQQGPGQDPQFLISFYEKMQSDKGSIPDRFSAQQFSDYHSELNMSSLELGDSALYFCASSRVREQYFGPGTRLTVT.

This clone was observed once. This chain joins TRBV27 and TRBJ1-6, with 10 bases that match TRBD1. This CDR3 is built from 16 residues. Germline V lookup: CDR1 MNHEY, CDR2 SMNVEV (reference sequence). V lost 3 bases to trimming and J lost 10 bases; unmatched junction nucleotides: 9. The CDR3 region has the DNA TGTGCCAGCAGTTTCTCTGCCGGGACAGGGGCCTCACCCCTCCACTTT. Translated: CASSFSAGTGASPLHF.

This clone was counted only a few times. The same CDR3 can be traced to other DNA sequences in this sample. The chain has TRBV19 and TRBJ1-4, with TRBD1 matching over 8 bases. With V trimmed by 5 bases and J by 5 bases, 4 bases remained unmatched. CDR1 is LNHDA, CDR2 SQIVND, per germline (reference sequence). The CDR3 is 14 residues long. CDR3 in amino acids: CASSVQGGNEKLFF. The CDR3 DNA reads TGTGCCAGTAGTGTACAGGGGGGGAATGAAAAACTGTTTTTT.

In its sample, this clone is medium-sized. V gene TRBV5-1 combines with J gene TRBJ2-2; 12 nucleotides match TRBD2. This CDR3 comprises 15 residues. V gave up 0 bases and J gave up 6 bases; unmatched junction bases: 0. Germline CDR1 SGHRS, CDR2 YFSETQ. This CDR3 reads CASSLASGRAGELFF. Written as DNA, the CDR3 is TGCGCCAGCAGCTTGGCTAGCGGGAGGGCCGGGGAGCTGTTTTTT. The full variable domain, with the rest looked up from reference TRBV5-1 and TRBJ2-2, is KAGVTQTPRYLIKTRGQQVTLSCSPISGHRSVSWYQQTPGQGLQFLFEYFSETQRNKGNFPGRFSGRQFSNSRSEMNVSTLELGDSALYLCASSLASGRAGELFFGEGSRLTVL.

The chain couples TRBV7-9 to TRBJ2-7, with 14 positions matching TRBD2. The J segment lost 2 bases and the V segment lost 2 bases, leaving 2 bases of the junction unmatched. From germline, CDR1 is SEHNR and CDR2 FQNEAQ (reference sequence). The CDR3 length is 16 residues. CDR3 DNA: TGTGCCAGCAGCTTAAGGGGACTAGCGGGAGCCTACGAGCAGTACTTC. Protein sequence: CASSLRGLAGAYEQYF. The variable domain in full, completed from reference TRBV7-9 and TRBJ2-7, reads DTGVSQNPRHKITKRGQNVTFRCDPISEHNRLYWYRQTLGQGPEFLTYFQNEAQLEKSRLLSDRFSAERPKGSFSTLEIQRTEQGDSAMYLCASSLRGLAGAYEQYFGPGTRLTVT.

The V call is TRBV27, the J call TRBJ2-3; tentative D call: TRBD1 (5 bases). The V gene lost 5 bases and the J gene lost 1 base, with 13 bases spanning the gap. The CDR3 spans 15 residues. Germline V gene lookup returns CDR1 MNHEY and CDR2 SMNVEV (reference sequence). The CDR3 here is CASSENRRGTDTQYF. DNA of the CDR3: TGTGCCAGCAGTGAAAACCGCAGGGGCACAGATACGCAGTATTTT.

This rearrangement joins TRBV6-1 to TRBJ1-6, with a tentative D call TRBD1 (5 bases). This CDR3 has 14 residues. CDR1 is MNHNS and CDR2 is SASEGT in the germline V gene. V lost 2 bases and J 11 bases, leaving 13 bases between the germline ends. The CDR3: CASSELAGRTPLHF. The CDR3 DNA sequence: TGTGCCAGCAGTGAATTGGCAGGGCGGACACCCCTCCACTTT.

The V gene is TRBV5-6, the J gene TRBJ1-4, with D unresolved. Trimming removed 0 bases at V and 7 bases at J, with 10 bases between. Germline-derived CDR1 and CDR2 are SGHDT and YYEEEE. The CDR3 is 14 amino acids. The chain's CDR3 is CASSLDGEGEKLFF. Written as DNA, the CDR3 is TGTGCCAGCAGCTTGGACGGGGAGGGTGAAAAACTGTTTTTT.

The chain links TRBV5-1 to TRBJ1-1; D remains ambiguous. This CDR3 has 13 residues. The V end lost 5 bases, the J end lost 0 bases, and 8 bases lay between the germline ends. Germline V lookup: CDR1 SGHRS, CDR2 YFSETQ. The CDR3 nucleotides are TGCGCCAGCAGTGGGCTTCTGAACACTGAAGCTTTCTTT. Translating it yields CASSGLLNTEAFF.

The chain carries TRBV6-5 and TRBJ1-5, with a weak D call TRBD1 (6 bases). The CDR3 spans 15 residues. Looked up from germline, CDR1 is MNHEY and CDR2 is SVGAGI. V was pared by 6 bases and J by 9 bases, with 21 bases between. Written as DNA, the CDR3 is TGTGCCAGCAGCCTCGTGGCAGGGGTTCCTGGGCCCCAGCATTTT. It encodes CASSLVAGVPGPQHF.

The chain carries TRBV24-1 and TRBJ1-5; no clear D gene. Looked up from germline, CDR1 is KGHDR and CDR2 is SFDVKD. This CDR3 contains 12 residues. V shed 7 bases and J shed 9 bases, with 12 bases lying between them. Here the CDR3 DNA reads TGTGCCACCAGCCCCGAAACTGGGCCCCAGCATTTT. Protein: CATSPETGPQHF.